The rows below give T cell receptor beta chains drawn from one sample of a study of glioma-infiltrating T cells after dendritic cell vaccination. This table comes from immunoSEQ multiplex PCR, and its TCRdb copy is limited to in-frame clones, with some not included. The sample shows tens of thousands of clones, 70% to 85% of them seen only once. Sequences were derived from blood, sampled before dendritic cell vaccination. The receptors originated from a human donor with glioblastoma. CDR3s include the opening cysteine and the closing phenylalanine or tryptophan. D genes are given only for firm matches. Size tells how often a clone was seen (once, few, many) or the class of an expanded clone, and some rows leave it out.

>TRBJ2-3|TRBD1|.|TRBV28
TGTGCCAGCAGCCTTGGACAGGGAAGCACAGATACGCAGTATTTT
CASSLGQGSTDTQYF
>TRBJ2-5|TRBD1|.|TRBV30
TGTGCCTGGAGTCCGGACAGGGGTTGGTTGGAGACCCAGTACTTC
CAWSPDRGWLETQYF
>TRBJ1-2|.|.|TRBV10-3
TGTGCCATCAACAAGACAGGCCCGTGGAACTATGGCTACACCTTC
CAINKTGPWNYGYTF
>TRBJ2-1|.|once|TRBV5-4
TGTGCCAGCAGCTTGGTAAGCGAGCAGTTCTTC
CASSLVSEQFF
>TRBJ2-7|TRBD1|many|TRBV28
TGTGCCAGCAGCGTAGGACAGGGGTACGAGCAGTACTTC
CASSVGQGYEQYF
>TRBJ2-7|TRBD2|.|TRBV4-2
TGTGCCAGCAGCCAAGTTCTAGCGGAAGTCTACGAGCAGTACTTC
CASSQVLAEVYEQYF
>TRBJ2-3|.|.|TRBV6-6
TGTGCCAGCAGCATGGGAGCAGATAGCACAGATACGCAGTATTTT
CASSMGADSTDTQYF
>TRBJ2-7|.|few|TRBV5-1
TGCGCCAGCAGCTTGAATACCGTGTCCCTTTACGAGCAGTACTTC
CASSLNTVSLYEQYF
>TRBJ1-2|.|few|TRBV7-2
TGTGCCAGCAGCTTAGGGGCGACAGGAATTAACTATGGCTACACCTTC
CASSLGATGINYGYTF
>TRBJ2-5|TRBD2|.|TRBV19
TGTGCCAGTGGGACTAGCGGGGGAGAGACCCAGTACTTC
CASGTSGGETQYF
>TRBJ2-1|TRBD2|few|TRBV7-2
TGTGCCAGCAGCTCACTAGCGGGGGGGTTCGTCAATGAGCAGTTCTTC
CASSSLAGGFVNEQFF
>TRBJ1-5|.|few|TRBV27
TGTGCCAGCAGTATGGGTGGGCAGCCTAGCAATCAGCCCCAGCATTTT
CASSMGGQPSNQPQHF
>TRBJ2-5|TRBD1|few|TRBV7-3
TGTGCCAGCAGCAGGGGACAGGGGATGGGAGAGACCCAGTACTTC
CASSRGQGMGETQYF
>TRBJ1-2|.|.|TRBV7-9
TGTGCCAGCAGCTTAGGGGGACTCGACTATGGCTACACCTTC
CASSLGGLDYGYTF
>TRBJ1-5|.|few|TRBV10-2
TGCGCCAGCAGTGAGTCGGGACACCGCAATCAGCCCCAGCATTTT
CASSESGHRNQPQHF
>TRBJ1-5|.|.|TRBV18
TGTGCCAGCTCACCTGCACAGGAGAATAGCAATCAGCCCCAGCATTTT
CASSPAQENSNQPQHF
>TRBJ1-6|.|.|TRBV4-3
TGCGCCAGCAGCCAAGGAGGAGGGGCCCTTAATTCACCCCTCCACTTT
CASSQGGGALNSPLHF
>TRBJ2-1|TRBD2|.|TRBV5-1
TGCGCCAGCAGCTTACAATCCGGGACTAGCGGGGGGAACAATGAGCAGTTCTTC
CASSLQSGTSGGNNEQFF
>TRBJ2-5|TRBD2|.|TRBV19
TGTGCCAGTAGTCTCCGGGTAGCGGGGACGGGGGAGACCCAGTACTTC
CASSLRVAGTGETQYF
>TRBJ1-1|.|.|TRBV2
TGTGCCAGCATATGGCATTCAGTGAACACTGAAGCTTTCTTT
CASIWHSVNTEAFF
>TRBJ1-5|.|.|TRBV5-6
TGTGCCAGCAGCTTGCGAGGGAATAGCAATCAGCCCCAGCATTTT
CASSLRGNSNQPQHF
>TRBJ1-1|TRBD1|.|TRBV6-5
TGTGCCAGCAGTTACTCGACAGGGCCCTACACTGAAGCTTTCTTT
CASSYSTGPYTEAFF
>TRBJ2-1|.|.|TRBV29-1
TGCAGCGGCATACCGGGACAACTCTACAATGAGCAGTTCTTC
CSGIPGQLYNEQFF
>TRBJ1-1|.|.|TRBV5-1
TGCGCCAGCAGCCCCGGGGGGGAAGGAGCTGAAGCTTTCTTT
CASSPGGEGAEAFF
>TRBJ1-3|.|.|TRBV30
TGTGCCTATGACACCTCTGGAAACACCATATATTTT
CAYDTSGNTIYF
>TRBJ1-4|.|.|TRBV30
TGTGCCTGGAGTGAGGGCTTGGGAGTTATAGAAAAACTGTTTTTT
CAWSEGLGVIEKLFF
>TRBJ2-2|TRBD1|.|TRBV2
TGTGCCAGCAGTGAACCCCCCGGGACAGATAACGGGGAGCTGTTTTTT
CASSEPPGTDNGELFF
>TRBJ2-7|TRBD2|.|TRBV7-2
TGTGCCAGCAGCTTGGGACTAGCGGGGGCGGGCTACGAGCAGTACTTC
CASSLGLAGAGYEQYF
>TRBJ1-5|.|.|TRBV5-8
TGTGCCAGCAGGGAGGGAGGGAGTCATCAGCCCCAGCATTTT
CASREGGSHQPQHF
>TRBJ1-6|.|.|TRBV4-1
TGCGCCAGCAGCCAAGTTACAAGGAGCTCCTATAATTCACCCCTCCACTTT
CASSQVTRSSYNSPLHF
>TRBJ1-1|TRBD1|.|TRBV7-7
TGTGCTAGCAGGCGACATAAGGGACAGGGACCTAACACTGAAGCTTTCTTT
CASRRHKGQGPNTEAFF
>TRBJ2-2|TRBD1|.|TRBV5-8
TGTGCCAGCAGCTTGCGGACAGGGGGCAACACCGGGGAGCTGTTTTTT
CASSLRTGGNTGELFF
>TRBJ1-1|.|.|TRBV5-4
TGTGCCAGCAGCTGGGGACAGAACACTGAAGCTTTCTTT
CASSWGQNTEAFF
>TRBJ2-1|.|.|TRBV7-2
TGTGCCAGCAGCTTAGCGAGGCAGGGCTGGGGGCAGTTCTTC
CASSLARQGWGQFF
>TRBJ2-7|TRBD2|.|TRBV18
TGTGCCAGCTCACCACCTGCCAGCGGGGGCAACGAGCAGTACTTC
CASSPPASGGNEQYF
>TRBJ1-6|.|.|TRBV9
TGTGCCAGCAGCGTAGGACAGGACTATAATTCACCCCTCCACTTT
CASSVGQDYNSPLHF
>TRBJ2-3|TRBD1|.|TRBV4-1
TGCGCCAGCAGCCAAAAGGGACAGGGGGCAAACACAGATACGCAGTATTTT
CASSQKGQGANTDTQYF
>TRBJ2-5|TRBD2|.|TRBV5-4
TGTGCCAGCAGCGCCCAGGGAGGACTAGCGGGGGGACCTCAAGAGACCCAGTACTTC
CASSAQGGLAGGPQETQYF
>TRBJ1-2|.|.|TRBV27
TGTGCCAGCAGTCCAATGAGACAGAGCCCTGGCTACACCTTC
CASSPMRQSPGYTF
>TRBJ2-3|.|.|TRBV7-9
TGTGCCAGCAGCTCACATCGTGCGGGACTGACTAGCACAGATACGCAGTATTTT
CASSSHRAGLTSTDTQYF
>TRBJ2-3|.|once|TRBV30
TGTGCCTGGAGTGTAGCTGAGTGGGATACGCAGTATTTT
CAWSVAEWDTQYF
>TRBJ2-7|.|.|TRBV7-9
TGTGCCAGCAGCTTAGGTAAAACAGGTGGGGACGAGCAGTACTTC
CASSLGKTGGDEQYF